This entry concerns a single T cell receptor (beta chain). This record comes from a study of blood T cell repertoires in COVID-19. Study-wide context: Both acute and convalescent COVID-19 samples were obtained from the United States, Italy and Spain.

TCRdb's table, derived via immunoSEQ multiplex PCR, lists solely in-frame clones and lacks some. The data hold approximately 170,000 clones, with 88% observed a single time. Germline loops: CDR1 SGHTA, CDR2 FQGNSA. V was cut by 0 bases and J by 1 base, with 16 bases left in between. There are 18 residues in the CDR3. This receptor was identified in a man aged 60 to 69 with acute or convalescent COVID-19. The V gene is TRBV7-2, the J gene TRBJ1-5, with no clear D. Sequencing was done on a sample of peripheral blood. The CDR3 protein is CASSLARPGSKSNQPQHF. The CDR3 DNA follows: TGTGCCAGCAGCTTAGCACGGCCGGGGAGTAAAAGCAATCAGCCCCAGCATTTT.